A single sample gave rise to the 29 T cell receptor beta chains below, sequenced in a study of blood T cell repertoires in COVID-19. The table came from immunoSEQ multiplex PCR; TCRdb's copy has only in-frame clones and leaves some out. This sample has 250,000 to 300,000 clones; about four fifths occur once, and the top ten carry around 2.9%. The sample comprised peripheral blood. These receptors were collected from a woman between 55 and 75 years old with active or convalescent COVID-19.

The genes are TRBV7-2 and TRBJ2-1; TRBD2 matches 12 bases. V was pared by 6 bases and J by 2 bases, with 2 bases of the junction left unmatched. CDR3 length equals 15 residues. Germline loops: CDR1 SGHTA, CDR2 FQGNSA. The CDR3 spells CASSPSGGAYNEQFF. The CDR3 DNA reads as TGTGCCAGCAGTCCTAGCGGGGGGGCCTACAATGAGCAGTTCTTC.

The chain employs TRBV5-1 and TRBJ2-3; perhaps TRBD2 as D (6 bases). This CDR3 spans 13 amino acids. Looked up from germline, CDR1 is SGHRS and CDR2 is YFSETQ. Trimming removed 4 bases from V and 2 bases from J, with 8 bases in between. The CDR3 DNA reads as TGCGCCAGCAGCCCGGGGGTCACAGATACGCAGTATTTT. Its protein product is CASSPGVTDTQYF.

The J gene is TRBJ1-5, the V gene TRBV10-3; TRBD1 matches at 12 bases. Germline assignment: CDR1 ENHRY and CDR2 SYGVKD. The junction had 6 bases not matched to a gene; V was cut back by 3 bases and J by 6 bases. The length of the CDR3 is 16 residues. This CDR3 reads CAISEDGTGGVQPQHF. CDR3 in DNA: TGTGCCATCAGTGAAGATGGGACAGGGGGCGTTCAGCCCCAGCATTTT.

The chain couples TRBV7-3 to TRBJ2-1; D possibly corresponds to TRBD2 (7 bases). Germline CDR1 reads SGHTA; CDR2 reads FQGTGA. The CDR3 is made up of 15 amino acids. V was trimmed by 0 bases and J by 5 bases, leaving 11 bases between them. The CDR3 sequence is CASSLTGGPNNEQFF. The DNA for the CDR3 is TGTGCCAGCAGCTTAACGGGGGGGCCGAACAATGAGCAGTTCTTC.

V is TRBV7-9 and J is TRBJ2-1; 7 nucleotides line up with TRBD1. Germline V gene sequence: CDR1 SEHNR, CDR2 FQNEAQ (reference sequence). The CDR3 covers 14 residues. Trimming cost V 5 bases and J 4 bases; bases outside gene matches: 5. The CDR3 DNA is TGTGCCAGCAGCATACCGGGACAGTACAATGAGCAGTTCTTC. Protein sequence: CASSIPGQYNEQFF.

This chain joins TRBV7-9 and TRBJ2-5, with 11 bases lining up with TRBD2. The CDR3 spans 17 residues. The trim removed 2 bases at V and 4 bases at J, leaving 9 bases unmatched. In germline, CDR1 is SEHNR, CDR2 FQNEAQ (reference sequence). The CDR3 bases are TGTGCCAGCAGCTTACCCCTAGCGGGGGGCCAGGGAGAGACCCAGTACTTC. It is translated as CASSLPLAGGQGETQYF.

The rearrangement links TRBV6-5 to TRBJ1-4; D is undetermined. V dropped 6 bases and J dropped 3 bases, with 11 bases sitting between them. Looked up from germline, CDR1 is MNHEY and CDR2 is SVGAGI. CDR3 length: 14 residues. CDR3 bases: TGTGCCAGCAGCCCCTCAGGTTCTAATGAAAAACTGTTTTTT. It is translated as CASSPSGSNEKLFF.

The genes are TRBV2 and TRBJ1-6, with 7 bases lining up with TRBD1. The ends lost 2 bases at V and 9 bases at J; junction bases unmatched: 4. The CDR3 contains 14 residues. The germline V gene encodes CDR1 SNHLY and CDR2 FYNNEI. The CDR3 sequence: CASSEKDRRSPLHF. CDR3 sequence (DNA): TGTGCCAGCAGTGAAAAGGACAGGCGTTCACCCCTCCACTTT. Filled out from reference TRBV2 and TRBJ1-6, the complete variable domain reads EPEVTQTPSHQVTQMGQEVILRCVPISNHLYFYWYRQILGQKVEFLVSFYNNEISEKSEIFDDQFSVERPDGSNFTLKIRSTKLEDSAMYFCASSEKDRRSPLHFGNGTRLTVT.

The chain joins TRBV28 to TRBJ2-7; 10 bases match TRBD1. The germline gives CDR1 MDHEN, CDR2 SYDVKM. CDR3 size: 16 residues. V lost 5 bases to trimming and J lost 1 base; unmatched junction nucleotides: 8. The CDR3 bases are TGTGCCAGCAGTCCCCCGCGGGACAGGGGTTCCTACGAGCAGTACTTC. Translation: CASSPPRDRGSYEQYF.

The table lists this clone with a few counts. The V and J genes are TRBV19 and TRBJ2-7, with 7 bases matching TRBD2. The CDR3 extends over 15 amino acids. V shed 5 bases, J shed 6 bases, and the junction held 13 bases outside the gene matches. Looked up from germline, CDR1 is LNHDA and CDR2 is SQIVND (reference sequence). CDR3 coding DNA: TGTGCCAGTAGTCCCTCCACGGGGGGATCGTTCGAGCAGTACTTC. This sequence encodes CASSPSTGGSFEQYF.

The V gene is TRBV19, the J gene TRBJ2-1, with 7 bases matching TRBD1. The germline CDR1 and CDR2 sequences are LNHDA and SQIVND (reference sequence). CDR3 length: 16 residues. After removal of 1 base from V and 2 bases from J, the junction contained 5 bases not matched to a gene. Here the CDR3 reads CASSIATGAAYNEQFF. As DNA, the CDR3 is TGTGCCAGTAGTATAGCTACAGGGGCGGCCTACAATGAGCAGTTCTTC.

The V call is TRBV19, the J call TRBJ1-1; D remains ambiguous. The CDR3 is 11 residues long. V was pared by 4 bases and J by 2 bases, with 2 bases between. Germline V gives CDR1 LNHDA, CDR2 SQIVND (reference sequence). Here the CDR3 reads CASSTNTEAFF. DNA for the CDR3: TGTGCCAGTAGTACAAACACTGAAGCTTTCTTT.

This chain's CDR3 is CASSRQLSNEKLFF. The DNA of the CDR3 is TGTGCCAGCAGTCGACAGCTAAGCAATGAAAAACTGTTTTTT. V is TRBV2 and J is TRBJ1-4; tentative D call: TRBD1 (5 bases). V lost 5 bases and J 5 bases, leaving 12 bases between the germline ends. Germline assignment: CDR1 SNHLY and CDR2 FYNNEI. The CDR3 sequence is 14 residues long.

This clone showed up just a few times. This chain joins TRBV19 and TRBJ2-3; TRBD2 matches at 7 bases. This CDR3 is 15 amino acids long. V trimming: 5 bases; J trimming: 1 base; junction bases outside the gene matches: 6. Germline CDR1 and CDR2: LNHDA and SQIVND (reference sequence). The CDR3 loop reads CASSPSGARTDTQYF. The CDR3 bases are TGTGCCAGTAGTCCCAGCGGGGCCCGCACAGATACGCAGTATTTT.

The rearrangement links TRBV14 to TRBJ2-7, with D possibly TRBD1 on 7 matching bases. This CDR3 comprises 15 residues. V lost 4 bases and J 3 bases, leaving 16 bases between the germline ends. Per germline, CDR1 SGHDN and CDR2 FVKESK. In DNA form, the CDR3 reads TGTGCCAGCAGCCCAGGGGGGATTAAGAGCTACGAGCAGTACTTC. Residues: CASSPGGIKSYEQYF.

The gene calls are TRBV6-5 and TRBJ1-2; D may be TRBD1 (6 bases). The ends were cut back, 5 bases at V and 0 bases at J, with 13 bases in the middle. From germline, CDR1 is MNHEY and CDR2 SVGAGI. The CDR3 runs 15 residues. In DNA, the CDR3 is TGTGCCAGCAGTCCCCCCGGACAGCCTAACTATGGCTACACCTTC. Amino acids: CASSPPGQPNYGYTF.

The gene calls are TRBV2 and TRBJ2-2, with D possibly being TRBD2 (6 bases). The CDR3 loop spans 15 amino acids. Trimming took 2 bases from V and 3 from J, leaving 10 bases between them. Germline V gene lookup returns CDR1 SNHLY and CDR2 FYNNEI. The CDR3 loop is CASSEIGGDTGELFF. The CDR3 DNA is TGTGCCAGCAGTGAAATCGGAGGGGACACCGGGGAGCTGTTTTTT.

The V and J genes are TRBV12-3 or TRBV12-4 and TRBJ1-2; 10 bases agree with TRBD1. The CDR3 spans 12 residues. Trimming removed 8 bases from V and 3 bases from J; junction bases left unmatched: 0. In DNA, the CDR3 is TGTGCCAGCGGACAGGGGGACTATGGCTACACCTTC. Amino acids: CASGQGDYGYTF.

The DNA for the CDR3 is TGTGCCAGGAGCCTTAGGACAGGGCCCTACAATGAGCAGTTCTTC. It encodes CARSLRTGPYNEQFF. The V call is TRBV5-3, the J call TRBJ2-1, with TRBD1 identical over 8 bases. TRBV5-3 carries the ORF label, with uncertain function. The CDR3 has 15 residues. V shed 8 bases and J 2 bases; nucleotides not matched to a gene: 9.

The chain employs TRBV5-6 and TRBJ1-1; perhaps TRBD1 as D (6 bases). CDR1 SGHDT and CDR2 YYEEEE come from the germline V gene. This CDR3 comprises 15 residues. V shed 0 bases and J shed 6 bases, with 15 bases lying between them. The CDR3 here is CASSLGDIQRSEAFF. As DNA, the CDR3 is TGTGCCAGCAGCTTGGGGGACATTCAGAGATCTGAAGCTTTCTTT.

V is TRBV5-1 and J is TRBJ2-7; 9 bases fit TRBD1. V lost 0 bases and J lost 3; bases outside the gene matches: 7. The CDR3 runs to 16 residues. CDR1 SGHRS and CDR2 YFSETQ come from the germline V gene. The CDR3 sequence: CASSLGRDRVHYEQYF. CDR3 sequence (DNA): TGCGCCAGCAGCTTGGGGCGGGACAGGGTACACTACGAGCAGTACTTC.

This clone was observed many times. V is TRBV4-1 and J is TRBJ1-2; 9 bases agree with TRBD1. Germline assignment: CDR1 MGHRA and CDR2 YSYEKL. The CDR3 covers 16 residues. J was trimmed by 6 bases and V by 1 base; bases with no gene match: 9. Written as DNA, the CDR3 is TGCGCCAGCAGCCAAGCTGATTCGAACAGGGGGCATGGCTACACCTTC. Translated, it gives CASSQADSNRGHGYTF.

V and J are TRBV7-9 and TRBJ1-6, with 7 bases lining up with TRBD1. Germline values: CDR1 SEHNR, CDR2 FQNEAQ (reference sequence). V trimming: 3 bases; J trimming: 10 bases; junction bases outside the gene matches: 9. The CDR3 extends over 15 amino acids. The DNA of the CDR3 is TGTGCCAGCAGCTTTAACAGGGGATCGGGATCACCCCTCCACTTT. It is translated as CASSFNRGSGSPLHF.

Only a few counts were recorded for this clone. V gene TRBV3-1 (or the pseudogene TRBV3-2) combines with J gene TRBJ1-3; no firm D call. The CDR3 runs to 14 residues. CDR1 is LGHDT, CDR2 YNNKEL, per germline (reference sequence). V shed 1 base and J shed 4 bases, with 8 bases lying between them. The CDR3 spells CASSQGHRGNTIYF. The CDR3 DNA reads TGTGCCAGCAGCCAAGGGCACCGCGGAAACACCATATATTTT.

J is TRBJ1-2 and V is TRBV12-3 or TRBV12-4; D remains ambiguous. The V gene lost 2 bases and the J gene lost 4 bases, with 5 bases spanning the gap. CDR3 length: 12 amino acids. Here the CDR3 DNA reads TGTGCCAGCAGTTTAAGCTTCTATGGCTACACCTTC. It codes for CASSLSFYGYTF.

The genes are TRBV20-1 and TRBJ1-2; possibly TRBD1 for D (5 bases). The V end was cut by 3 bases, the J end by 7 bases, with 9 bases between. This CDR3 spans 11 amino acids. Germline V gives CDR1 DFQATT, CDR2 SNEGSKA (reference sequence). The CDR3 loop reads CSASFGGGYTF. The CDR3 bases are TGCAGTGCTAGCTTCGGGGGTGGCTACACCTTC.

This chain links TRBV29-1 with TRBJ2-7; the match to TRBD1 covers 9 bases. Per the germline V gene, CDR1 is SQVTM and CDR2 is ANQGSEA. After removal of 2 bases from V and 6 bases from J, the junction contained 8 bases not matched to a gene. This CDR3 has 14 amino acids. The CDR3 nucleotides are TGCAGCGTTGAAACAGGGGGCGGGAAGGGCGAGCAGTACTTC. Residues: CSVETGGGKGEQYF.

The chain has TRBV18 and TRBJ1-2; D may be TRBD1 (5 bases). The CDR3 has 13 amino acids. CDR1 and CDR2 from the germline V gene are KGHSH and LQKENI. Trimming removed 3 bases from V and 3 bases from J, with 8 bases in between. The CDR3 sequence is CASSPSRDYGYTF. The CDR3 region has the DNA TGTGCCAGCTCACCGTCCAGGGACTATGGCTACACCTTC.

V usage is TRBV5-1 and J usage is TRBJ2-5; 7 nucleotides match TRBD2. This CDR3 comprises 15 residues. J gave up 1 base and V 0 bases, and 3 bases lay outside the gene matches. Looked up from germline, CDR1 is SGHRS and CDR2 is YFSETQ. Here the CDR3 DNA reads TGCGCCAGCAGCTTGGGTAGCGGGCCCCAAGAGACCCAGTACTTC. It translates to CASSLGSGPQETQYF.